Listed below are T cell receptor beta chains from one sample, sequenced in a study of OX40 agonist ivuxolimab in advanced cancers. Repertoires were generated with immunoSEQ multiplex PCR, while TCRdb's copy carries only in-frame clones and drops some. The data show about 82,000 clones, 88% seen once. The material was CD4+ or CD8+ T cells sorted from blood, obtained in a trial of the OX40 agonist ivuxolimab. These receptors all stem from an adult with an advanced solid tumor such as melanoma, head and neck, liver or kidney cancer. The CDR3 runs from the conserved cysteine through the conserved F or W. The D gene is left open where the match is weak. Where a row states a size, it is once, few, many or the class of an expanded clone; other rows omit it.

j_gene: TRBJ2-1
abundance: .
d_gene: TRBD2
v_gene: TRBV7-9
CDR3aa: CASSTRTSGNNEQFF
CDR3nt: TGTGCCAGCAGCACCAGGACTAGCGGTAACAATGAGCAGTTCTTC

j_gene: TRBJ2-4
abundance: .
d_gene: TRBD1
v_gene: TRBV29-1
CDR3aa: CSVGDRGIQYF
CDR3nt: TGCAGCGTTGGGGACAGAGGCATTCAGTACTTC

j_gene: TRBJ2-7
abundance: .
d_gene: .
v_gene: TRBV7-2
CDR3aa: CASSLGDGKQHF
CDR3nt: TGTGCCAGCAGCTTAGGGGACGGAAAGCAACACTTC

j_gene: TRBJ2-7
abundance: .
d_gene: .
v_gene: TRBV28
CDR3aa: CASSLVDKHYEQYF
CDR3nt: TGTGCCAGCAGTTTAGTAGATAAGCACTACGAGCAGTACTTC

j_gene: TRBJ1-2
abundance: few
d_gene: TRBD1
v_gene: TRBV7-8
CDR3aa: CASSLALGQGYTF
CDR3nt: TGTGCCAGCAGCTTAGCGCTGGGACAGGGCTACACCTTC

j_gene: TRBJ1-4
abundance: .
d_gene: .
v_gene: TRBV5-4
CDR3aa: CASSIGRAPNEKLFF
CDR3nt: TGTGCCAGCAGCATAGGACGGGCACCTAATGAAAAACTGTTTTTT

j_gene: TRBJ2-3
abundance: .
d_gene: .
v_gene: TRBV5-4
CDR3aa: CASSFRRGNTDTQYF
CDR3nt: TGTGCCAGCAGCTTCAGGCGGGGAAACACAGATACGCAGTATTTT

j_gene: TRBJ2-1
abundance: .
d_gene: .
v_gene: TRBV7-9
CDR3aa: CASSPLTPPSSYNEQFF
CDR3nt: TGTGCCAGCAGCCCCCTGACTCCGCCGAGCTCCTACAATGAGCAGTTCTTC

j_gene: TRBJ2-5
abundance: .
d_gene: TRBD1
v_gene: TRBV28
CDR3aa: CASSFTGGGETQYF
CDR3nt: TGTGCCAGCAGTTTCACAGGGGGCGGTGAGACCCAGTACTTC

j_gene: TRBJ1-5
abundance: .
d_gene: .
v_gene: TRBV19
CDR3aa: CASSSRVISPQHF
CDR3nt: TGTGCCAGTAGTAGCAGGGTAATCAGCCCCCAGCATTTT

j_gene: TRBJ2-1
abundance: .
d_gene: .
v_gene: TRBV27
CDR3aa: CANPGTPNNEQFF
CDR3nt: TGTGCCAATCCCGGGACTCCCAACAATGAGCAGTTCTTC

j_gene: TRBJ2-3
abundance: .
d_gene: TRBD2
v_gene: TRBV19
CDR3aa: CASSIALAGFTDTQYF
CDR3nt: TGTGCCAGTAGTATTGCGCTAGCGGGGTTCACAGATACGCAGTATTTT

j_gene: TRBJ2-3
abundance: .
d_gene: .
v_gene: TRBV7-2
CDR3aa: CASSLGVSTDTQYF
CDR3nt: TGTGCCAGCAGCTTGGGAGTGAGCACAGATACGCAGTATTTT

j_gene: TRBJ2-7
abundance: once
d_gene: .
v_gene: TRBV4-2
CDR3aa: CASSQGLGTPYEQYF
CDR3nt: TGTGCCAGCAGCCAAGGACTAGGAACGCCCTACGAGCAGTACTTC

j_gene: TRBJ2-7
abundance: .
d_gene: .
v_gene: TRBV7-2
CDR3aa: CASSLTRAEQYF
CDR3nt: TGTGCCAGCAGCTTGACTAGGGCCGAGCAGTACTTC

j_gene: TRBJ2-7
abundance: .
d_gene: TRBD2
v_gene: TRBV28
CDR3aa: CASSLLAGERNF
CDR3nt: TGTGCCAGCAGTCTCCTAGCGGGAGAGCGCAACTTC

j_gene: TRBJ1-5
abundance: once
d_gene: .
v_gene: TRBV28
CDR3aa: CASTRAGARYQPQHF
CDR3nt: TGTGCCAGCACCCGAGCGGGGGCGAGATATCAGCCCCAGCATTTT

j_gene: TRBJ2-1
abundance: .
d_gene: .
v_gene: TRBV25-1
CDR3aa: CASSDPSHGSDEQFF
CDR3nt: TGTGCCAGCAGTGATCCAAGCCATGGGAGCGATGAGCAGTTCTTC

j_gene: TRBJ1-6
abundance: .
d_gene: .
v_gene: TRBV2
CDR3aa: CASERDNSPLHF
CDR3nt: TGTGCCTCAGAGCGAGATAATTCACCCCTCCACTTT

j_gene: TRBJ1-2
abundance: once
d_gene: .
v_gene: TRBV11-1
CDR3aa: CASSLNRINYGYTF
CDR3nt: TGTGCCAGCAGCTTAAACCGGATAAACTATGGCTACACCTTC

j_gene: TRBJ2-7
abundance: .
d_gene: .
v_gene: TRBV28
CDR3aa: CASRDASNSYEQYF
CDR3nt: TGTGCCAGCCGGGACGCTAGCAACTCCTACGAGCAGTACTTC

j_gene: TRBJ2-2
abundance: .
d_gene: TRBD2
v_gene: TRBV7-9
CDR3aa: CASSWTSGRANTGELFF
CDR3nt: TGTGCCAGCAGCTGGACTAGCGGGAGGGCGAACACCGGGGAGCTGTTTTTT

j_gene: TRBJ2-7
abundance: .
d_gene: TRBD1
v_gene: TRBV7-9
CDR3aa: CASSLGTGGSYEQYF
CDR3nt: TGTGCCAGCAGCTTGGGGACAGGGGGAAGCTACGAGCAGTACTTC

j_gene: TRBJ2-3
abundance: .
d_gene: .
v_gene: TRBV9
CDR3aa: CASSAITPDTQYF
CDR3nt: TGTGCCAGCAGCGCTATTACCCCAGATACGCAGTATTTT

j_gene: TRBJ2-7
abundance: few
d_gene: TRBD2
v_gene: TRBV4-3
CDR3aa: CASSSRTSGTYEQYF
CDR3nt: TGCGCCAGCAGCTCTCGAACTAGCGGAACCTACGAGCAGTACTTC

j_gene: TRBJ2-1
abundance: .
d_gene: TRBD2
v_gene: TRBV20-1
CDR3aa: CSAGLAYEQFF
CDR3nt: TGCAGTGCTGGACTAGCGTATGAGCAGTTCTTC

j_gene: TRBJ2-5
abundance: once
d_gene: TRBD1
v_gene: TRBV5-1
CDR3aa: CASSLDNRGKTQYF
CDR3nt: TGCGCCAGCAGCTTGGATAACAGGGGGAAGACCCAGTACTTC

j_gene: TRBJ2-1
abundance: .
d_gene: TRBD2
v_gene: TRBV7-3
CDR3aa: CASSSGLAGVGEQFF
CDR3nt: TGTGCCAGCAGCTCGGGACTAGCGGGAGTCGGTGAGCAGTTCTTC

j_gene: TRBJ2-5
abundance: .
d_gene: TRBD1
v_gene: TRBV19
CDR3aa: CASSAGQGSVETQYF
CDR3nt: TGTGCCAGTAGTGCGGGACAGGGGTCCGTAGAGACCCAGTACTTC

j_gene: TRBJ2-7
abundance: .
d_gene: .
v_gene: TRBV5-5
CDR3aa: CASTLGTTYEQYF
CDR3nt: TGTGCCAGCACTCTTGGGACCACCTACGAGCAGTACTTC

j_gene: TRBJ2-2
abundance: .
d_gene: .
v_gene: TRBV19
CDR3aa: CASMGGELGAGELFF
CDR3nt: TGTGCCAGTATGGGTGGCGAACTGGGCGCCGGGGAGCTGTTTTTT

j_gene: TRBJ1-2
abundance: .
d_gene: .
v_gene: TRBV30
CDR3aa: CAWSVGGSGYTF
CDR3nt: TGTGCCTGGAGTGTAGGGGGTTCTGGCTACACCTTC

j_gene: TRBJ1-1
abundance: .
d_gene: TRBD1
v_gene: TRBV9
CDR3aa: CASRQGENTEAFF
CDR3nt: TGTGCCAGCAGGCAGGGGGAGAACACTGAAGCTTTCTTT

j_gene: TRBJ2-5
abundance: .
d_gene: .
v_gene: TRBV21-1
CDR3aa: CASSPWDRIQETQYF
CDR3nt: TGTGCCAGCAGCCCATGGGACAGGATCCAAGAGACCCAGTACTTC

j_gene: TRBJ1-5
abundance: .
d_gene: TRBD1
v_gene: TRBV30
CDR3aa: CAWGQELNQPQHF
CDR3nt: TGTGCCTGGGGACAGGAGCTCAATCAGCCCCAGCATTTT

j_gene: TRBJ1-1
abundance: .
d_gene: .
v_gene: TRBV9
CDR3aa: CASSADLGNTEAFF
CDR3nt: TGTGCCAGCAGCGCGGACCTGGGGAACACTGAAGCTTTCTTT

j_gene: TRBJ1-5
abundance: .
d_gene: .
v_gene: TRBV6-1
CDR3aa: CASSSTNQPQHF
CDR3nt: TGTGCCAGCAGCAGCACTAATCAGCCCCAGCATTTT

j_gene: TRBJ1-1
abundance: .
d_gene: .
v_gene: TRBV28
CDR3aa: CASSPLGGTTEAFF
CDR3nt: TGTGCCAGCAGTCCATTGGGGGGGACCACTGAAGCTTTCTTT

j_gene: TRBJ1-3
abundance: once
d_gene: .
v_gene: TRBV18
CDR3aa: CASSPSGSSGNTIYF
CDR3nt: TGTGCCAGCTCACCCAGCGGATCCTCTGGAAACACCATATATTTT

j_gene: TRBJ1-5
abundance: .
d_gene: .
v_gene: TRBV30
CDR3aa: CAWSVRASLASNQPQHF
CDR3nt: TGTGCCTGGAGTGTACGGGCCAGTCTCGCTAGCAATCAGCCCCAGCATTTT

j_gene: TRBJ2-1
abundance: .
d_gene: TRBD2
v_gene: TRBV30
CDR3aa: CAWSPPVLVVPTSGYNEQFF
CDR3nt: TGTGCCTGGAGTCCTCCGGTGTTGGTGGTTCCGACTAGCGGGTACAATGAGCAGTTCTTC

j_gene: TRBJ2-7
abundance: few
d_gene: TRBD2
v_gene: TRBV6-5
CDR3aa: CASSLSGRAYEQYF
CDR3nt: TGTGCCAGCAGTCTTAGCGGGAGAGCCTACGAGCAGTACTTC